Sequencing of this T cell receptor beta chain was carried out in a study of blood T cells in healthy people across ages. Using a J-beta primer mix together with a sample-barcoded 5' primer, a second PCR was run for roughly 6 to 11 cycles. TCRdb fed the 5' RACE reads into MiXCR, producing one record per CDR3 protein. The sample includes about 780,000 distinct CDR3 sequences, approximately 59% seen only once; the top ten take 25% to 35%. The CDR3 extends over 14 amino acids. Trimming removed 7 bases from V and 6 bases from J, with 22 bases in between. Germline values: CDR1 DFQATT, CDR2 SNEGSKA (reference sequence).

Input material: blood. The chain is built from TRBV20-1 and TRBJ2-7; maybe TRBD2 (6 bases). This receptor was taken from a man aged 25 to 40 in good health. The CDR3 DNA sequence: TGCAGTGGCTCCTTGGGGGGTTACGTCCGCGAGCAGTACTTC. This sequence encodes CSGSLGGYVREQYF.